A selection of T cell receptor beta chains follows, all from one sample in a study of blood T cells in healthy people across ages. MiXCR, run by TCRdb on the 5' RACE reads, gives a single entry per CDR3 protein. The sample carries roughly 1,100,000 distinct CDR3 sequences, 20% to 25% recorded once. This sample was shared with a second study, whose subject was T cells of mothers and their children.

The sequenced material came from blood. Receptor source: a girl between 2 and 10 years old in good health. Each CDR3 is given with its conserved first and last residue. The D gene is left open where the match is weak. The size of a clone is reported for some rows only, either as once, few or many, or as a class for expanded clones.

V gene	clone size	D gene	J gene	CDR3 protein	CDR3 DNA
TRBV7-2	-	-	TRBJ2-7	CASTLDPLYPYGQYF	TGTGCCAGCACCCTGGATCCCCTCTACCCCTACGGGCAGTACTTC
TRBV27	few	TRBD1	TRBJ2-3	CASSVRGQYTQYF	TGTGCCAGCAGCGTCCGGGGACAGTATACGCAGTATTTT
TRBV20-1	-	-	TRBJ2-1	CSASPLLRVHKNNEQFF	TGCAGTGCTAGCCCTCTCTTACGGGTCCATAAAAACAATGAGCAGTTCTTC
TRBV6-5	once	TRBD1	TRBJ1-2	CASSYRGPNYGYTF	TGTGCCAGCAGTTACAGGGGGCCAAACTATGGCTACACCTTC
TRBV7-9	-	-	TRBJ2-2	CASSPPGQRVTGELFF	TGTGCCAGCAGCCCCCCGGGACAAAGAGTCACCGGGGAGCTGTTTTTT
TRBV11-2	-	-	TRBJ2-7	CASSLDRSNEQYF	TGTGCCAGCAGCTTAGACCGTAGCAACGAGCAGTACTTC
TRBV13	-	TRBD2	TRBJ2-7	CASSTQGGWKYEQYF	TGTGCCAGCAGCACTCAGGGAGGGTGGAAATACGAGCAGTACTTC
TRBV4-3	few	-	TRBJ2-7	CASSQDFDSVGAYEQYF	TGCGCCAGCAGCCAAGATTTTGACAGCGTGGGCGCCTACGAGCAGTACTTC
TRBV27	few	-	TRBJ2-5	CASPRPASPGCGKYQETQYF	TGTGCCAGCCCACGACCTGCCAGCCCCGGGTGCGGAAAGTACCAAGAGACCCAGTACTTC
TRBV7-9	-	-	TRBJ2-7	CASSGPGPQNEQYF	TGTGCCAGCAGCGGACCGGGACCCCAGAACGAGCAGTACTTC
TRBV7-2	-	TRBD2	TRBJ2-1	CASSSHLTSANEQFF	TGTGCCAGCAGCTCCCACTTGACTAGCGCAAATGAGCAGTTCTTC
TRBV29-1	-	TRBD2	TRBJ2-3	CSVDELAGWVGGTDTQYF	TGCAGCGTTGATGAACTAGCGGGATGGGTCGGGGGCACAGATACGCAGTATTTT
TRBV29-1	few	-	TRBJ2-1	CSVEYQSSYNEQFF	TGCAGCGTTGAATACCAGAGCTCCTACAATGAGCAGTTCTTC
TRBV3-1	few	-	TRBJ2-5	CASSQAANQETQYF	TGTGCCAGCAGCCAAGCAGCAAACCAAGAGACCCAGTACTTC
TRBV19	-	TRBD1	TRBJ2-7	CASRRDRAPYEQYF	TGTGCCAGTAGGCGGGACAGGGCCCCCTACGAGCAGTACTTC
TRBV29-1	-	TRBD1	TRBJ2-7	CSVPLTGDYEQYF	TGCAGCGTTCCTTTAACAGGGGACTACGAGCAGTACTTC
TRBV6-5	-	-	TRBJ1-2	CASSYSYRTAYGYTF	TGTGCCAGCAGTTACTCATACAGGACAGCCTATGGCTACACCTTC
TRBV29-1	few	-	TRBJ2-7	CSVEDAGYEQYF	TGCAGCGTTGAAGATGCAGGGTACGAGCAGTACTTC
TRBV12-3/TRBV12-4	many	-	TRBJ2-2	CASQGENTGELFF	TGTGCCAGCCAAGGAGAGAACACCGGGGAGCTGTTTTTT
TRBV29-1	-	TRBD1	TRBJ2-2	CSVADRVMEELFF	TGCAGCGTTGCGGACAGGGTGATGGAGGAGCTGTTTTTT
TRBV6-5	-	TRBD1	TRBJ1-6	CASSTGVISPLHF	TGTGCCAGCAGTACAGGGGTAATATCACCCCTCCACTTT
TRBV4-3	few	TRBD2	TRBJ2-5	CASSLHGGDQETQYF	TGCGCCAGCAGCCTTCATGGGGGGGACCAAGAGACCCAGTACTTC
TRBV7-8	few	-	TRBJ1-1	CASSPQVFMNTEAFF	TGTGCCAGTAGCCCACAGGTTTTCATGAACACTGAAGCTTTCTTT
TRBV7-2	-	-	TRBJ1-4	CASSSRGGSGEKLFF	TGTGCCAGCAGCTCCCGCGGGGGCTCGGGTGAAAAACTGTTTTTT
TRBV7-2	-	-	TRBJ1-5	CASSLYGQSHQPQHF	TGTGCCAGCAGCTTATATGGCCAGTCTCATCAGCCCCAGCATTTT
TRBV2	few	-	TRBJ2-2	CASSEAQGTNTGELFF	TGTGCCAGCAGTGAAGCGCAGGGAACGAACACCGGGGAGCTGTTTTTT
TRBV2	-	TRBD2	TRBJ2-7	CASSEGGLFYEQYF	TGTGCCAGCAGTGAGGGGGGGTTATTCTACGAGCAGTACTTC
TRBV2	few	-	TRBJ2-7	CASTPTSYEQYF	TGTGCCAGCACCCCGACTAGTTACGAGCAGTACTTC
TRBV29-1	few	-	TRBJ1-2	CSVDLDGDYGYTF	TGCAGCGTGGATCTGGACGGGGACTATGGCTACACCTTC
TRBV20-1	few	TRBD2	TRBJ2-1	CSAREGTRGVEQFF	TGCAGTGCTAGAGAAGGGACCCGGGGGGTTGAGCAGTTCTTC
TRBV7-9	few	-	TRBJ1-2	CASRGSTQGLYGYTF	TGTGCCAGCAGGGGATCTACTCAGGGCCTATATGGCTACACCTTC
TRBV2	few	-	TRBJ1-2	CASSEEGYGYTF	TGTGCCAGCAGTGAGGAGGGCTATGGCTACACCTTC
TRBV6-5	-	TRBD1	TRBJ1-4	CASSLPGTGGKLFF	TGCGCCAGCAGCCTCCCCGGGACAGGGGGAAAACTGTTTTTT
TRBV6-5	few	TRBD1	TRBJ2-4	CASSYSRQEEDRGKNIQYF	TGTGCCAGCAGTTACTCGAGGCAGGAGGAGGACAGGGGGAAAAACATTCAGTACTTC
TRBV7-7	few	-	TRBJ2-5	CASSLVTAFQETQYF	TGTGCTAGCAGCTTAGTAACAGCATTTCAAGAGACCCAGTACTTC
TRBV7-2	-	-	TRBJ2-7	CASSPGTANYEQYF	TGTGCCAGCAGCCCCGGGACCGCTAACTACGAGCAGTACTTC
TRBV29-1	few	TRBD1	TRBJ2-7	CSVLGTGLSEQYF	TGCAGCGTCTTAGGGACAGGATTGAGCGAGCAGTACTTC
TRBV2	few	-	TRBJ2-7	CASSREGGNGDEQYF	TGTGCCAGCAGCCGTGAGGGTGGTAACGGGGACGAGCAGTACTTC
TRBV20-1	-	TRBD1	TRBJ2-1	CSARDEFGQGQGARLTYNEQFF	TGCAGTGCTAGAGATGAATTCGGGCAGGGACAGGGGGCGCGTTTGACCTACAATGAGCAGTTCTTC
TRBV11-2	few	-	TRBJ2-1	CASSSLTRYEQFF	TGTGCCAGCAGCTCCCTTACTAGATATGAGCAGTTCTTC
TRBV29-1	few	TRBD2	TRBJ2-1	CSVGTLAGGVDEQFF	TGCAGCGTTGGCACCTTAGCGGGAGGGGTTGATGAGCAGTTCTTC
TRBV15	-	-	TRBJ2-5	CTTSSAGRGGETQYF	TGTACCACCAGCAGCGCAGGAAGGGGTGGGGAGACCCAGTACTTC
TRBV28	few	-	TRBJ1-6	CASSYRDGLRSPLHF	TGTGCCAGCAGTTACAGGGACGGTTTGAGATCACCCCTCCACTTT
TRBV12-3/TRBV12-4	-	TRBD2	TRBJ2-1	CASRWTSGGADEQFF	TGTGCCAGCAGATGGACTAGCGGGGGGGCTGATGAGCAGTTCTTC
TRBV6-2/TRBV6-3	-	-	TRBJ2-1	CASSYAGILNNEQFF	TGTGCCAGCAGTTATGCGGGGATCCTTAACAATGAGCAGTTCTTC
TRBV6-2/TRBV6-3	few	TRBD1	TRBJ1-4	CASTTGTGNEKLFF	TGTGCCAGCACAACCGGGACAGGGAATGAAAAACTGTTTTTT
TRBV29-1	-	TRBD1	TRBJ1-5	CSARGTGQDQPQHF	TGCAGCGCCCGTGGGACAGGGCAAGATCAGCCCCAGCATTTT
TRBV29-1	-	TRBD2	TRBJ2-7	CSVESPSGYEQYF	TGCAGCGTTGAGAGTCCTAGCGGCTACGAGCAGTACTTC
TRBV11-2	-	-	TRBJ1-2	CASSSGTSFIYGYTF	TGTGCCAGCAGCTCCGGGACAAGCTTCATCTATGGCTACACCTTC
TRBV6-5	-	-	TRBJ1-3	CASSPDSSGNTIYF	TGTGCCAGCAGTCCGGACAGCTCTGGAAACACCATATATTTT
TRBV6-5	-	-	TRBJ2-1	CASSYGGYEQFF	TGTGCCAGCAGTTACGGGGGCTATGAGCAGTTCTTC
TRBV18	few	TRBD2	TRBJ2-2	CASSRLAVGATGELFF	TGTGCCAGCTCACGACTAGCGGTCGGTGCGACCGGGGAGCTGTTTTTT
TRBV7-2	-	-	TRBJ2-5	CASSLGVGEETQYF	TGTGCCAGCAGCTTAGGAGTGGGGGAAGAGACCCAGTACTTC
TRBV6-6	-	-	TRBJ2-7	CASSYSGTSPYEQYF	TGTGCCAGCAGTTACTCCGGGACAAGTCCCTACGAGCAGTACTTC
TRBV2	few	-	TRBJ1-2	CASMISITNEGGYTF	TGTGCCAGCATGATAAGCATCACGAATGAGGGGGGCTACACCTTC
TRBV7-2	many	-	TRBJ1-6	CASSLEYSPLHF	TGTGCCAGCAGCTTGGAGTATTCACCCCTCCACTTT
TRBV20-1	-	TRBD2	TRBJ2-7	CSARWGGYEQYF	TGCAGTGCTAGATGGGGGGGGTACGAGCAGTACTTC